This T cell receptor beta chain stems from a study of blood T cell repertoires in COVID-19. Study background: The origin of the acute and convalescent COVID-19 samples was the United States, Italy and Spain. Sample material is recorded as cDNA or gDNA derived from T cells, B-cell-depleted T cells, or PBMCs.

After removal of 0 bases from V and 7 bases from J, the junction contained 8 bases not matched to a gene. Germline V gene sequence: CDR1 SGHRS, CDR2 YFSETQ. This CDR3 spans 15 amino acids. Source study methods: Reference gene primer amplification yielded estimated nucleated cell counts. Method: immunoSEQ multiplex PCR; TCRdb's copy keeps in-frame clones and lacks some. That table is the source of V, J and clone size, and D and trimming were worked out from the DNA. The sample records 200,000 to 250,000 clones, approximately 77% being singletons. The sample consisted of peripheral blood. The TCR originated in a woman older than 75 with acute or convalescent COVID-19. V is TRBV5-1 and J is TRBJ2-5, with TRBD2 matching 8 bases. The CDR3, as DNA: TGCGCCAGCAGCTTGGAGGGGACTAGGGGGGGGACCCAGTACTTC. It translates to CASSLEGTRGGTQYF. Full variable domain (remainder filled in from reference TRBV5-1 and TRBJ2-5): KAGVTQTPRYLIKTRGQQVTLSCSPISGHRSVSWYQQTPGQGLQFLFEYFSETQRNKGNFPGRFSGRQFSNSRSEMNVSTLELGDSALYLCASSLEGTRGGTQYFGPGTRLLVL.